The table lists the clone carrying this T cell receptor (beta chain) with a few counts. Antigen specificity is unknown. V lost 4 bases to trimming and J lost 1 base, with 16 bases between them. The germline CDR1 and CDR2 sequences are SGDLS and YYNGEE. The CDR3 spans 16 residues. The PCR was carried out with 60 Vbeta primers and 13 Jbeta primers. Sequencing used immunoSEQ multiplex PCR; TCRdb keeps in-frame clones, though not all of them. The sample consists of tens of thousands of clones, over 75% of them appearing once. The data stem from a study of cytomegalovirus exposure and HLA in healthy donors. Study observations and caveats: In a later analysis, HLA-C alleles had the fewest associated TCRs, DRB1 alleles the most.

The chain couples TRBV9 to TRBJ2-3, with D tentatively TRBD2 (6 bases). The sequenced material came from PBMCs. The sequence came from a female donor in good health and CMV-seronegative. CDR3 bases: TGTGCCAGCAGCTTCTTCGGGGGAGATGGCACAGATACGCAGTATTTT. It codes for CASSFFGGDGTDTQYF.